A single sample gave rise to the 32 T cell receptor beta chains below, sequenced in a study of blood T cell repertoires in COVID-19. Profiled with immunoSEQ multiplex PCR; TCRdb holds only in-frame clones, not every one. The data show roughly 350,000 clones, more than 70% seen once. Source material: peripheral blood. These receptors were obtained from a woman aged 30 to 39 with COVID-19, enrolled during active disease.

The chain recombines TRBV28 with TRBJ2-6; D uncertain. Trimming removed 5 bases at V and 3 bases at J, with 11 bases between. Germline-derived CDR1 and CDR2 are MDHEN and SYDVKM. CDR3 size: 15 residues. CDR3 amino acids: CASSNGWSGANVLTF. The CDR3 region has the DNA TGTGCCAGCAGTAATGGCTGGAGTGGGGCCAACGTCCTGACTTTC.

DNA for the CDR3: TGTGCCAGCAGGGCGAGCGGGAGTTTACTCTACGAGCAGTACTTC. It is translated as CASRASGSLLYEQYF. The chain recombines TRBV6-5 with TRBJ2-7, with 8 bases lining up with TRBD2. J lost 3 bases, V lost 6 bases, and 10 bases had no gene match. Germline V CDR1 and CDR2: MNHEY, SVGAGI. This CDR3 comprises 15 residues.

This rearrangement joins TRBV15 to TRBJ2-5; TRBD2 aligns across 7 bases. The CDR3 has 14 amino acids. The germline gives CDR1 LNHNV, CDR2 YYDKDF (reference sequence). The V gene end was trimmed by 5 bases and the J gene end by 5 bases; junction bases not matched to a gene: 8. Written as DNA, the CDR3 is TGTGCCACCAGCGTACCGGGAGGCCGGGAGACCCAGTACTTC. Protein product: CATSVPGGRETQYF.

Here the CDR3 DNA reads TGTGCCAGCAGGCCCGGCGGGATAGAGACCCAGTACTTC. Protein: CASRPGGIETQYF. The chain combines TRBV28 with TRBJ2-5; perhaps TRBD2 as D (6 bases). The V end was cut by 6 bases, the J end by 4 bases, with 12 bases between. The CDR3 length is 13 residues. The germline V gene encodes CDR1 MDHEN and CDR2 SYDVKM.

The chain combines TRBV10-1 with TRBJ2-1, with 10 bases matching TRBD2. Per the germline V gene, CDR1 is WNHNN and CDR2 is SYGVQD (reference sequence). Trimming at V came to 8 bases and at J to 8 bases, leaving 9 bases not matched to a gene. The CDR3 runs to 14 residues. Here the CDR3 reads CASASSGRGYEQFF. The CDR3 coding sequence is TGCGCCAGCGCTTCTAGCGGGAGAGGCTATGAGCAGTTCTTC.

Here the CDR3 reads CASSLRSGPSTDTQYF. The CDR3 nucleotides are TGTGCCAGCAGCTTAAGGTCAGGCCCTAGCACAGATACGCAGTATTTT. This rearrangement joins TRBV11-2 to TRBJ2-3; D gene unclear. Germline V gene sequence: CDR1 SGHAT, CDR2 FQNNGV. V was shortened by 2 bases and J by 0 bases, with 12 bases between the two germline ends. This CDR3 region has 16 residues.

The chain couples TRBV3-1 (or the pseudogene TRBV3-2) to TRBJ2-2; the match to TRBD2 covers 12 bases. The CDR3 length is 17 residues. Germline values: CDR1 LGHDT, CDR2 YNNKEL (reference sequence). V was clipped by 4 bases and J by 4 bases; unmatched bases: 7. The CDR3 DNA is TGTGCCAGCAGCCCCGGACTAGCGGGGCCCAGCACCGGGGAGCTGTTTTTT. Translation gives CASSPGLAGPSTGELFF.

The genes are TRBV3-1 (or the pseudogene TRBV3-2) and TRBJ1-2; TRBD1 matches 7 bases. Germline V gives CDR1 LGHDT, CDR2 YNNKEL (reference sequence). V dropped 2 bases and J dropped 3; count of bases not matched to a gene: 6. This CDR3 comprises 15 residues. The CDR3 loop reads CASSQFRDSYYGYTF. The DNA of the CDR3 is TGTGCCAGCAGCCAATTCCGGGACAGCTACTATGGCTACACCTTC.

The V call is TRBV18, the J call TRBJ2-5; perhaps TRBD2 as D (6 bases). V lost 3 bases, J lost 2 bases, and 10 bases lay in between. The CDR3 extends over 14 amino acids. Germline V gene lookup returns CDR1 KGHSH and CDR2 LQKENI. CDR3 DNA sequence: TGTGCCAGCTCACCGGCGGGATTACAAGAGACCCAGTACTTC. Translated: CASSPAGLQETQYF.

The chain is built from TRBV19 and TRBJ2-2, with TRBD1 identical over 7 bases. CDR1 LNHDA and CDR2 SQIVND come from the germline V gene (reference sequence). Trimming took 9 bases from V and 3 from J; bases not matched to a gene: 7. The CDR3 totals 14 residues. This CDR3 reads CASRGQGDTGELFF. The CDR3 nucleotides read TGTGCCAGCCGCGGGCAGGGGGACACCGGGGAGCTGTTTTTT.

The gene calls are TRBV7-2 and TRBJ2-1; a possible D gene is TRBD2 (5 bases). V was cut by 4 bases and J by 9 bases, with 13 bases left in between. Germline values: CDR1 SGHTA, CDR2 FQGNSA. There are 13 residues in the CDR3. The CDR3 protein is CASSYGRSLEQFF. The CDR3 nucleotides read TGTGCCAGCAGCTATGGGAGAAGCCTTGAGCAGTTCTTC.

The rearrangement uses TRBV4-2 and TRBJ2-3; 15 nucleotides align to TRBD2. V dropped 4 bases and J dropped 3; count of bases not matched to a gene: 2. The CDR3 spans 16 residues. From germline, CDR1 is LGHNA and CDR2 YNFKEQ. The CDR3 DNA reads as TGTGCCAGCAGCCGCGGGACTAGCGGGGGGACAGATACGCAGTATTTT. Amino acid sequence: CASSRGTSGGTDTQYF.

V gene TRBV10-3 combines with J gene TRBJ2-1; 10 nucleotides match TRBD2. Germline CDR1 ENHRY, CDR2 SYGVKD. This CDR3 has 16 residues. The V gene end was trimmed by 5 bases and the J gene end by 0 bases; junction bases not matched to a gene: 4. The DNA for the CDR3 is TGTGCCATCAGTAGGACTAGCGGAAGCTCCTACAATGAGCAGTTCTTC. Residues: CAISRTSGSSYNEQFF.

The V call is TRBV25-1, the J call TRBJ1-6; D is perhaps TRBD1 (6 bases). The CDR3 has 13 residues. Germline-derived CDR1 and CDR2 are MGHDK and SYGVNS. The CDR3 is CACSGTSFSPLHF. Here the CDR3 DNA reads TGTGCGTGCTCCGGGACATCATTTTCACCCCTCCACTTT.

This clone came up a few times. The V and J genes are TRBV9 and TRBJ1-6; D might be TRBD1 (5 bases). The CDR3 length is 15 residues. The V end was cut by 2 bases, the J end by 5 bases, with 11 bases between. CDR1 is SGDLS and CDR2 is YYNGEE in the germline V gene. This CDR3 is CASSVGGLDNSPLHF. In DNA form, the CDR3 reads TGTGCCAGCAGCGTGGGGGGACTAGATAATTCACCCCTCCACTTT.

The CDR3 sequence: CASSRDKKSEQYF. Written as DNA, the CDR3 is TGTGCCAGCAGCCGAGACAAGAAGAGCGAGCAGTACTTC. The chain links TRBV4-2 to TRBJ2-7; D gene ambiguous. Between the trimmed V and J ends, which lost 4 bases and 6 bases, there was a span of 13 bases. Germline CDR1 reads LGHNA; CDR2 reads YNFKEQ. The CDR3 covers 13 residues.

The chain carries TRBV7-2 and TRBJ2-5, with 7 bases lining up with TRBD1. CDR3 length equals 15 residues. CDR1 SGHTA and CDR2 FQGNSA come from the germline V gene. With 5 bases clipped from V and 1 base from J, the junction kept 7 bases outside the gene matches. The CDR3 is CASSQRQGRQETQYF. CDR3 sequence (DNA): TGTGCCAGCAGCCAACGACAGGGTCGCCAAGAGACCCAGTACTTC.

The gene calls are TRBV5-8 and TRBJ2-2; the match to TRBD1 covers 11 bases. J gave up 4 bases and V 2 bases, and 4 bases lay outside the gene matches. The CDR3 runs to 16 residues. Germline CDR1 is SGHTS and CDR2 is YDEGEE. CDR3 DNA: TGTGCCAGCAGCTTCGCGGGACAGGGGGGCACCGGGGAGCTGTTTTTT. It encodes CASSFAGQGGTGELFF.

The gene calls are TRBV11-3 and TRBJ2-1, with D perhaps matching TRBD2 (5 bases). The CDR3 has 13 amino acids. Trimming pared 4 bases from V and 6 bases from J, leaving 10 bases between. The germline gives CDR1 SGHNT, CDR2 YENEEA. The CDR3 reads CASSSEALNEQFF. CDR3 coding DNA: TGTGCCAGCAGCTCGGAGGCCCTCAATGAGCAGTTCTTC.

The chain couples TRBV4-3 to TRBJ2-7; D possibly corresponds to TRBD2 (6 bases). V was shortened by 1 base and J by 0 bases, with 13 bases between the two germline ends. Germline CDR1 LGHNA, CDR2 YSLEER. This CDR3 has 16 amino acids. The CDR3 is CASSQGPGGVSYEQYF. The CDR3 nucleotides read TGCGCCAGCAGCCAAGGGCCGGGCGGGGTCTCCTACGAGCAGTACTTC.

V and J are TRBV4-3 and TRBJ2-3; D possibly corresponds to TRBD2 (6 bases). Germline-derived CDR1 and CDR2 are LGHNA and YSLEER. There are 15 residues in the CDR3. The V end lost 4 bases, the J end lost 2 bases, and 13 bases lay between the germline ends. CDR3: CASSLRVAATDTQYF. The CDR3 coding sequence is TGCGCCAGCAGCCTACGGGTAGCGGCCACAGATACGCAGTATTTT.

This chain connects TRBV6-6 to TRBJ1-1; no clear D gene. CDR1 and CDR2 (germline): MNHNY, SVGAGI (reference sequence). The length of the CDR3 is 13 residues. The V gene lost 8 bases and the J gene lost 2 bases, with 12 bases spanning the gap. CDR3 sequence reads: CASLISDNTEAFF. The CDR3 DNA sequence: TGTGCCAGCTTAATCTCAGATAACACTGAAGCTTTCTTT.

This clone has more than one count but fewer than ten. The V gene is TRBV19, the J gene TRBJ2-3, with a tentative D call TRBD2 (5 bases). The V and J ends lost 7 bases and 4 bases respectively, with 15 bases between them. The CDR3 has 14 residues. CDR1 and CDR2 from the germline V gene are LNHDA and SQIVND (reference sequence). CDR3 DNA: TGTGCCAGTACAGACCGGGCCGGGGCAGATACGCAGTATTTT. Amino acids: CASTDRAGADTQYF.

The J gene is TRBJ2-1, the V gene TRBV5-5, with 8 bases matching TRBD2. This CDR3 contains 16 residues. The V and J ends lost 0 bases and 4 bases, in that order; junction bases with no gene match: 6. Germline V gives CDR1 SGHKS, CDR2 YYEKEE (reference sequence). CDR3 nucleotides: TGTGCCAGCAGCTTGGGGTCTAGCGGGTTGTACAATGAGCAGTTCTTC. It yields the protein CASSLGSSGLYNEQFF. Complete variable domain (other parts from reference TRBV5-5 and TRBJ2-1): DAGVTQSPTHLIKTRGQQVTLRCSPISGHKSVSWYQQVLGQGPQFIFQYYEKEERGRGNFPDRFSARQFPNYSSELNVNALLLGDSALYLCASSLGSSGLYNEQFFGPGTRLTVL.

V is TRBV5-1 and J is TRBJ2-3; 7 bases agree with TRBD2. V shed 6 bases, J shed 0 bases, and the junction held 13 bases outside the gene matches. This CDR3 region has 17 residues. Germline values: CDR1 SGHRS, CDR2 YFSETQ. CDR3 DNA sequence: TGCGCCAGCAAACCGAGGGAGGGCCTAACTAGCACAGATACGCAGTATTTT. Protein product: CASKPREGLTSTDTQYF.

The chain's CDR3 is CASSLRLAGDTQYF. For the CDR3, the DNA is TGCGCCAGCAGCCTCCGACTAGCGGGAGATACGCAGTATTTT. The chain couples TRBV5-1 to TRBJ2-3, with TRBD2 identical over 10 bases. The CDR3 covers 14 residues. Germline CDR1 reads SGHRS; CDR2 reads YFSETQ. After removal of 4 bases from V and 5 bases from J, the junction contained 4 bases not matched to a gene. Filled out from reference TRBV5-1 and TRBJ2-3, the complete variable domain reads KAGVTQTPRYLIKTRGQQVTLSCSPISGHRSVSWYQQTPGQGLQFLFEYFSETQRNKGNFPGRFSGRQFSNSRSEMNVSTLELGDSALYLCASSLRLAGDTQYFGPGTRLTVL.

The chain recombines TRBV21-1 with TRBJ2-7; TRBD2, the table's D call, lacks a check against the DNA. TRBV21-1 is a recognized pseudogene. There are 10 residues in the CDR3. CDR3 region: CAIDSYEQYF. The CDR3 nucleotides are TGTGCCATAGACTCCTACGAGCAGTACTTC.

The rearrangement links TRBV6-4 to TRBJ1-1, with 8 positions matching TRBD1. The length of the CDR3 is 14 residues. Germline CDR1 is MRHNA and CDR2 is SNTAGT. After removal of 5 bases from V and 2 bases from J, the junction contained 4 bases not matched to a gene. The CDR3 nucleotides read TGTGCCAGCAGTCCCGGGACAGGTAACACTGAAGCTTTCTTT. This sequence encodes CASSPGTGNTEAFF.

On this clone: The junction departs from germline at one end; a sequencing error may be responsible. The chain joins TRBV19 to TRBJ1-6; 8 bases are a match to TRBD1. Looked up from germline, CDR1 is LNHDA and CDR2 is SQIVND (reference sequence). This CDR3 is built from 17 residues. CDR3 sequence reads: CVSKEGTGRSYNSPLHF. Written as DNA, the CDR3 is TGTGTCAGTAAAGAGGGGACAGGTCGGAGCTATAATTCACCCCTCCACTTT.

CDR3 DNA sequence: TGTGCCAGTAGGGGTGGTAGCGGGGCCGCGAACACCGGGGAGCTGTTTTTT. Amino acids: CASRGGSGAANTGELFF. The chain combines TRBV19 with TRBJ2-2; 8 bases are shared with TRBD2. With 6 bases clipped from V and 0 bases from J, the junction kept 9 bases outside the gene matches. Germline-derived CDR1 and CDR2 are LNHDA and SQIVND (reference sequence). There are 17 residues in the CDR3.

This chain joins TRBV7-2 and TRBJ1-1; 8 bases map to TRBD1. This CDR3 has 13 amino acids. Looked up from germline, CDR1 is SGHTA and CDR2 is FQGNSA. Trimming took 5 bases from V and 1 from J; bases not matched to a gene: 0. The CDR3 region is CASSGQGNTEAFF. The CDR3 nucleotides read TGTGCCAGCAGCGGACAGGGGAACACTGAAGCTTTCTTT.

The J gene is TRBJ2-6, the V gene TRBV24-1, with D tentatively TRBD1 (5 bases). The CDR3 is made up of 18 amino acids. CDR1 is KGHDR, CDR2 SFDVKD, per germline. Trimming took 1 base from V and 0 from J, leaving 12 bases between them. CDR3 nucleotides: TGTGCCACCAGTGATTTTTACAGGCGTTACTCTGGGGCCAACGTCCTGACTTTC. Protein product: CATSDFYRRYSGANVLTF.